These T cell receptor beta chains were read from a single sample in a study of blood T cells in healthy people across ages. TCRdb reprocessed the 5' RACE reads via MiXCR and lists one record per CDR3 protein. This table has approximately 760,000 distinct CDR3 sequences, more than 20% appearing once. The data were also submitted as part of a second study, on T cells of mothers and their children.

The sequenced sample was blood. The receptor set was obtained from a boy younger than 18 in good health. Each CDR3 is given with its conserved first and last residue. Fields, in order: J gene, V gene, D gene, clone size, CDR3 protein, CDR3 DNA. The D gene is left open where the match is weak. Clone size is stated in some rows and not others, as once, few, many or a class when expanded.

TRBJ2-1,TRBV14,TRBD2,.,CASSHLAGVGYNEQFF,TGTGCCAGCAGCCACTTAGCGGGAGTGGGCTACAATGAGCAGTTCTTC
TRBJ2-5,TRBV6-1,TRBD1,few,CASSQGTGPQETQYF,TGTGCCAGCAGTCAAGGGACAGGACCTCAAGAGACCCAGTACTTC
TRBJ2-5,TRBV28,TRBD2,.,CASSNIRTSGSFQYF,TGTGCCAGCAGCAATATTCGGACTAGCGGGAGCTTCCAGTACTTC
TRBJ2-4,TRBV6-2/TRBV6-3,TRBD2,few,CASSSKGGGTKNIQYF,TGTGCCAGCAGTTCAAAAGGCGGGGGAACGAAAAACATTCAGTACTTC
TRBJ2-5,TRBV4-3,.,few,CASSQDGPRDWKFF,TGCGCCAGCAGCCAAGATGGGCCCCGGGACTGGAAGTTCTTC
TRBJ2-3,TRBV6-5,.,few,CASSYGLATTDTQYF,TGTGCCAGCAGTTACGGATTAGCGACAACAGATACGCAGTATTTT
TRBJ2-5,TRBV28,TRBD1,.,CASSYGQGKARETQYF,TGTGCCAGCAGTTACGGACAGGGGAAAGCGAGGGAGACCCAGTACTTC
TRBJ2-4,TRBV28,TRBD2,few,CASSSAGGLAKNIQYF,TGTGCCAGCAGCTCAGCGGGAGGTCTAGCCAAAAACATTCAGTACTTC
TRBJ2-1,TRBV7-9,.,few,CASSNPREGAPYNEQFF,TGTGCCAGCAGCAACCCTAGGGAGGGGGCCCCCTACAATGAGCAGTTCTTC
TRBJ2-1,TRBV28,.,.,CASSVDPQGPRVYNEQFF,TGTGCCAGCAGTGTTGACCCCCAGGGGCCCCGAGTCTACAATGAGCAGTTCTTC
TRBJ2-7,TRBV6-1,.,.,CASSAEQPYEQYF,TGTGCCAGCAGCGCTGAACAGCCCTACGAGCAGTACTTC
TRBJ2-3,TRBV20-1,.,.,CSAMRDTQYF,TGCAGTGCTATGAGGGATACGCAGTATTTT
TRBJ2-5,TRBV20-1,.,few,CSALDSFKETQYF,TGCAGTGCTTTGGACAGTTTTAAAGAGACCCAGTACTTC
TRBJ2-1,TRBV25-1,TRBD1,.,CASSEWTGDEQFF,TGTGCCAGCAGTGAGTGGACAGGGGATGAGCAGTTCTTC
TRBJ2-1,TRBV5-1,TRBD2,.,CASSQGLAGREQFF,TGCGCCAGCAGCCAGGGTCTAGCGGGACGTGAGCAGTTCTTC
TRBJ2-1,TRBV29-1,TRBD2,few,CSPGGDEQFF,TGCAGCCCCGGGGGGGATGAGCAGTTCTTC
TRBJ2-1,TRBV20-1,TRBD2,.,CSARSSLAGIYNEQFF,TGCAGTGCTAGATCCTCCCTAGCGGGCATCTACAATGAGCAGTTCTTC
TRBJ1-1,TRBV12-3/TRBV12-4,.,few,CASSPGRGLEGTEAFF,TGTGCCAGCAGTCCAGGACGGGGACTAGAGGGTACTGAAGCTTTCTTT
TRBJ2-7,TRBV7-6,.,few,CASSLTGGPGVEQYF,TGTGCCAGCAGCTTAACCGGGGGCCCTGGGGTCGAGCAGTACTTC
TRBJ2-1,TRBV29-1,.,.,CSVEGLTGAFNEQFF,TGCAGCGTTGAGGGACTAACGGGGGCCTTCAATGAGCAGTTCTTC
TRBJ1-5,TRBV6-6,.,.,CASSSPTDQPQHF,TGTGCCAGCAGTTCGCCCACCGATCAGCCCCAGCATTTT
TRBJ2-5,TRBV11-3,.,few,CASSFGGDSQETQYF,TGTGCCAGCAGCTTTGGGGGCGACAGTCAAGAGACCCAGTACTTC
TRBJ2-7,TRBV7-2,TRBD1,few,CASSQPGQGVHEQYF,TGTGCCAGCAGCCAACCGGGACAGGGAGTCCACGAGCAGTACTTC
TRBJ2-7,TRBV7-9,.,few,CASSGRDTDYEQYF,TGTGCCAGCAGCGGCCGGGACACGGACTACGAGCAGTACTTC
TRBJ2-2,TRBV6-1,.,few,CASSDPGVGELFF,TGTGCCAGCAGTGACCCGGGGGTCGGGGAGCTGTTTTTT
TRBJ2-7,TRBV7-9,.,.,CSCGDEQYF,TGTTCCTGTGGCGACGAGCAGTACTTC
TRBJ1-4,TRBV7-9,.,few,CASSLRGEDRNEKLFF,TGTGCCAGCAGCCTTAGAGGCGAGGACAGAAATGAAAAACTGTTTTTT